Sequencing of this TCR beta chain was carried out in a study of blood T cell repertoires in COVID-19 (dated by TCRdb to 2020 to 2022). As for the study more broadly: Collaborator samples came from the United States, Italy and Spain and covered acute and convalescent phases of COVID-19. The prospective study material was composed of cDNA or gDNA derived from T cells, B-cell-depleted T cells, or PBMCs. Subjects who had been exposed to COVID-19, were actively infected with it, or had recovered from it provided the deeply sampled blood TCRbeta repertoires that made up the dataset. The repertoires were released in a freely available public database intended as a resource for research on the immune response to SARS-CoV-2. Samples were obtained from the ongoing ImmuneRACE study (first 160 participants) and from 1,254 subjects provided by 6 global collaborators. Sample metadata almost always included a de-identified subject ID, COVID-19 status, age in years and sex. Where available, HLA class I and class II types were obtained from metadata supplied by the sample provider rather than from assay-based typing. Paper-wide results and their limitations: Clinical and demographic metadata were provided uncurated, with the amount varying by source and participant.

TCRbeta CDR3 regions were amplified from genomic DNA by means of the immunoSEQ Assay, a bias-controlled multiplex PCR. Concerning the study's data processing: The number of nucleated cells in each sample was estimated from the amplification of reference gene primers within the assay. To quantify the absolute abundance of each unique TCRbeta CDR3 rearrangement, sequence reads were collapsed and filtered. Productive Simpson clonality was computed per sample as the square root of Simpson's diversity index over productive rearrangements. The table was pulled from immuneACCESS by TCRdb, which kept in-frame rearrangements only. Such tables lose some clones; where checked, under half of the loss comes from unresolved V genes, and the rest has no known cause. Clone size and the V and J calls come from that table; the DNA yielded D and trimming. The sample table shows around 170,000 clones, and just over 85% are seen once. Jointly, the top ten make up about 9.4% of the sample.

Enrolling through a virtual design, the prospective study's participants ranged in age from about 18 to 100 years and lived across roughly 23 United States geographic areas. To assign participants to cohorts, the prospective study relied on clinical history that participants themselves reported in a screening survey and a study questionnaire. For ImmuneRACE Cohort 3, a participant was defined as recovered based on two consecutive negative NP/OP PCR tests, clearance by a healthcare professional, or resolution of symptoms. Each participant in the prospective study had whole blood, serum and a nasopharyngeal or oropharyngeal swab collected by mobile phlebotomists. Participants in the prospective study had the option to provide additional blood draws and questionnaires over an approximately 2-month period. Before DNA extraction, prospective study blood samples were shipped either frozen or at room temperature.

With regard to this clone: It has no known antigen specificity. Base-call qualities are not available, and no considerably larger clone is one nucleotide away.

Counted from cysteine to phenylalanine, this CDR3 has 13 amino acids. The only DNA kept is the CDR3, 39 bases in frame from the first base. Here V drops 5 bases and J drops 12 bases, and the junction holds 10 bases not matched to any gene. CDR1 and CDR2 are drawn from the germline V gene: SNHLY, FYNNEI. Recombination linked TRBV2 to TRBJ2-1; TRBD2 aligns with 7 central bases. Sequenced input: PBMCs or T cells enriched from blood (not recorded which). This TCR derives from a woman in her late teens or twenties who had recovered from COVID-19. The nucleotide sequence reads TGTGCCAGCAGTTCGACCCGACTAGCAGTGCAGTTCTTC. This translates into CASSSTRLAVQFF.